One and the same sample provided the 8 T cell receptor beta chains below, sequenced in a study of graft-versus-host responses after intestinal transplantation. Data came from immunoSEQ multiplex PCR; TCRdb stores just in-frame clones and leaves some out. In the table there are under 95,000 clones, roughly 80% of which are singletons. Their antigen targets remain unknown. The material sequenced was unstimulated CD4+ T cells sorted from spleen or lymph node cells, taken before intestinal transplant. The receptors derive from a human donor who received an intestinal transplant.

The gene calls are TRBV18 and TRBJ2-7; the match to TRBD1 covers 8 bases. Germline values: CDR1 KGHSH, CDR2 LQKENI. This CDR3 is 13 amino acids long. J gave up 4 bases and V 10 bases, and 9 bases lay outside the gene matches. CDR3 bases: TGTGCCACCACCGGGACAGGACCGTACGAGCAGTACTTC. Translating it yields CATTGTGPYEQYF.

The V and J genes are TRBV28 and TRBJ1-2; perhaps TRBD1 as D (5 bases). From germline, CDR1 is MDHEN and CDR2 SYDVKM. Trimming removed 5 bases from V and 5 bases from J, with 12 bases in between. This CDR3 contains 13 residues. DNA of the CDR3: TGTGCCAGCAGTAGTACGGGGGAGTATGGCTACACCTTC. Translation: CASSSTGEYGYTF.

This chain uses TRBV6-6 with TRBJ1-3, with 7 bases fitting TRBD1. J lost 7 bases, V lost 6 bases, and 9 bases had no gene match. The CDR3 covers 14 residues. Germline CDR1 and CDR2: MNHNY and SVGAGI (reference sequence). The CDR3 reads CASRLGQVGNTIYF. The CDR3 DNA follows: TGTGCCAGCAGGTTAGGACAGGTCGGCAACACCATATATTTT.

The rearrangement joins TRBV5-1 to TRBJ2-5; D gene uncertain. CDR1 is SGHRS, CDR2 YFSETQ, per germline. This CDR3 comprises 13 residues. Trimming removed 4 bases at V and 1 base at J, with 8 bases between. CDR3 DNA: TGCGCCAGCAGCCCCTCCCCCCAAGAGACCCAGTACTTC. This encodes CASSPSPQETQYF.

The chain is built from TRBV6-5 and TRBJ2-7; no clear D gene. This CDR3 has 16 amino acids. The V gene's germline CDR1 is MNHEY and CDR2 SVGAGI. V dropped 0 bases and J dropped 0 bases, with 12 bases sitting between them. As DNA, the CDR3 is TGTGCCAGCAGTTACTCAGAGGCTTCCAGCTCCTACGAGCAGTACTTC. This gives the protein CASSYSEASSSYEQYF.

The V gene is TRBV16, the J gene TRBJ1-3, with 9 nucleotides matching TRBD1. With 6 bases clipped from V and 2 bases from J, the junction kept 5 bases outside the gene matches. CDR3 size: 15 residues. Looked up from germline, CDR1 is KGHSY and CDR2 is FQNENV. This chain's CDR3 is CASSPRDRAGNTIYF. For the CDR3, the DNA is TGTGCCAGCAGTCCCCGGGACAGGGCTGGAAACACCATATATTTT. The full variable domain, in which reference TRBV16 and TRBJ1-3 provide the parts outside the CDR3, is GEEVAQTPKHLVRGEGQKAKLYCAPIKGHSYVFWYQQVLKNEFKFLISFQNENVFDETGMPKERFSAKCLPNSPCSLEIQATKLEDSAVYFCASSPRDRAGNTIYFGEGSWLTVV.

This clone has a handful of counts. The CDR3: CASSERGRGSYNEQFF. CDR3 in DNA: TGCGCCAGCAGTGAGAGGGGCAGGGGTTCCTACAATGAGCAGTTCTTC. V is TRBV10-1 and J is TRBJ2-1; D is possibly TRBD1 (6 bases). Trimming removed 2 bases at V and 1 base at J, with 12 bases between. This CDR3 has 16 residues. Germline CDR1 and CDR2: WNHNN and SYGVQD (reference sequence).

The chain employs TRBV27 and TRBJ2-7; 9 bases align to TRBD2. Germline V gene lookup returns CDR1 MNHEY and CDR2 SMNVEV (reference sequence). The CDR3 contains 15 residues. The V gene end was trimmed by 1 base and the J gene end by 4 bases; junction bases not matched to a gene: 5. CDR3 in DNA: TGTGCCAGCAGTTTATATAGCGGGGGCCCTTACGAGCAGTACTTC. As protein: CASSLYSGGPYEQYF.